This TCR beta chain was recorded in a study of molecular identifiers for immune sequencing clone quantification. This CDR3 has 14 residues. Per germline, CDR1 SGHDT and CDR2 YYEEEE. MiXCR, run by TCRdb on the PCR reads, gives a single entry per CDR3 protein. This table holds approximately 590,000 distinct CDR3 sequences, about 25% found once. Details on this clonotype: An end of the junction does not agree with germline; a read error may underlie this.

Input material: naive CD8+ T cells from blood, with Jurkat cell RNA spiked in. Subset denoted: FACS-sorted CD8+CD4-CCR7+CD45RA+ naive T cells. This sequence joins TRBV5-6 and TRBJ2-2, with D uncertain. This clonotype was obtained from a human donor in good health. Some libraries in this study had Jurkat cell RNA spiked in. The DNA for the CDR3 is TGTGTCAGCAGCTTGGTTCAGGAAACCGGGGAGCTGTTTTTT. Protein product: CVSSLVQETGELFF.